This TCR beta chain originates from a study of control samples from healthy donors and cancer patients. Repertoires were generated with immunoSEQ multiplex PCR, while TCRdb's copy carries only in-frame clones and drops some. The repertoire holds fewer than 85,000 clones, with roughly 91% as singletons. The V and J ends lost 4 bases and 3 bases respectively, with 3 bases between them. The CDR3 runs to 12 residues. Germline-derived CDR1 and CDR2 are SEHNR and FQNEAQ (reference sequence). V is TRBV7-9 and J is TRBJ2-2; D is undetermined. The TCR was taken from a young man in good health. Material for sequencing was blood. CDR3 DNA: TGTGCCAGCAGCTCCTACACCGGGGAGCTGTTTTTT. Protein product: CASSSYTGELFF. The whole variable domain, filled in from reference TRBV7-9 and TRBJ2-2, reads DTGVSQNPRHKITKRGQNVTFRCDPISEHNRLYWYRQTLGQGPEFLTYFQNEAQLEKSRLLSDRFSAERPKGSFSTLEIQRTEQGDSAMYLCASSSYTGELFFGEGSRLTVL.